One and the same sample provided the 27 T cell receptor beta chains below, sequenced in a study of shared clonotypes between healthy human individuals. TCRdb's copy holds only in-frame clones and misses some; the assay was immunoSEQ multiplex PCR. The repertoire holds about 2.1 million clones, around 93% seen once, with approximately 1.6% in the top ten. Selected positively for CCR7 and CD45RO-negative, naive CD8 cells excluded terminally differentiated effector memory CD45RA+ cells. The sequenced material came from naive CD8+ T cells from PBMCs. The receptors originated from a man aged 18 to 29 in good health. Some clones in this sample may be carry-over from other donors' samples.

A word on this clone: This specimen includes other DNA sequences encoding the same CDR3. CDR3 coding DNA: TGTGCCAGCAGCCCGGGGGTCCACGAGCAGTACTTC. This gives the protein CASSPGVHEQYF. The chain has TRBV7-9 and TRBJ2-7, with a tentative D call TRBD2 (6 bases). Trimming shortened V by 5 bases and J by 5 bases, and 10 bases separated the two germline ends. The CDR3 is made up of 12 amino acids. Germline CDR1 SEHNR, CDR2 FQNEAQ (reference sequence).

This clone was counted a single time. The V call is TRBV18, the J call TRBJ2-1; 7 bases are a match to TRBD2. V shed 3 bases and J 2 bases; nucleotides not matched to a gene: 7. Germline V gene data show CDR1 as KGHSH and CDR2 as LQKENI. The length of the CDR3 is 16 residues. The CDR3, as DNA: TGTGCCAGCTCACCCCCCGGACTAGGTACCTACAATGAGCAGTTCTTC. Protein: CASSPPGLGTYNEQFF.

This clone was counted a single time. The chain recombines TRBV7-9 with TRBJ2-4; D tentatively reads TRBD1 or TRBD2 (5 bases each). The CDR3 runs 17 residues. The ends were cut back, 4 bases at V and 3 bases at J, with 19 bases in the middle. CDR1 and CDR2 from the germline V gene are SEHNR and FQNEAQ (reference sequence). CDR3 nucleotide sequence: TGTGCCAGCAGCTCTACCCGGGACCGAGTAGGCAAAAACATTCAGTACTTC. Its translation is CASSSTRDRVGKNIQYF.

The CDR3, as DNA: TGTGCCAGTAGTATGGAACTAGCGGGAGGGTCAGATACGCAGTATTTT. It translates to CASSMELAGGSDTQYF. The gene calls are TRBV19 and TRBJ2-3; 13 nucleotides line up with TRBD2. J lost 4 bases, V lost 3 bases, and 4 bases had no gene match. There are 16 residues in the CDR3. Germline V gene lookup returns CDR1 LNHDA and CDR2 SQIVND (reference sequence).

The chain is built from TRBV7-9 and TRBJ2-1, with 11 nucleotides matching TRBD2. From germline, CDR1 is SEHNR and CDR2 FQNEAQ (reference sequence). CDR3 length equals 18 residues. V gave up 8 bases and J gave up 0 bases; unmatched junction bases: 12. The CDR3 nucleotides are TGTGCCAGCCTAGCCAGACTAGCGGGGCCCCCCTCCTACAATGAGCAGTTCTTC. Translating gives CASLARLAGPPSYNEQFF.

The chain uses TRBV28 and TRBJ2-3; the match to TRBD1 covers 8 bases. CDR1 and CDR2 from the germline V gene are MDHEN and SYDVKM. V shed 3 bases, J shed 8 bases, and the junction held 7 bases outside the gene matches. The CDR3 runs 14 residues. The CDR3 DNA follows: TGTGCCAGCAGTTTTCGGGCCACAGGGGGTACGCAGTATTTT. It is translated as CASSFRATGGTQYF. Full variable domain (missing parts from reference TRBV28 and TRBJ2-3): DVKVTQSSRYLVKRTGEKVFLECVQDMDHENMFWYRQDPGLGLRLIYFSYDVKMKEKGDIPEGYSVSREKKERFSLILESASTNQTSMYLCASSFRATGGTQYFGPGTRLTVL.

This clone showed up just a few times. The J gene is TRBJ2-7, the V gene TRBV11-2, with TRBD2 matching over 13 bases. Germline values: CDR1 SGHAT, CDR2 FQNNGV. The CDR3 has 15 residues. V dropped 5 bases and J dropped 6; count of bases not matched to a gene: 7. CDR3: CASSPGLAGVSEQYF. Here the CDR3 DNA reads TGTGCCAGCAGCCCAGGACTAGCGGGAGTATCCGAGCAGTACTTC. Drawing the rest from reference TRBV11-2 and TRBJ2-7, the complete variable domain is EAGVAQSPRYKIIEKRQSVAFWCNPISGHATLYWYQQILGQGPKLLIQFQNNGVVDDSQLPKDRFSAERLKGVDSTLKIQPAKLEDSAVYLCASSPGLAGVSEQYFGPGTRLTVT.

CDR3 sequence reads: CSVAGGSLPYGYTF. DNA for the CDR3: TGCAGCGTTGCTGGAGGCAGTTTGCCCTATGGCTACACCTTC. V is TRBV29-1 and J is TRBJ1-2, with D unclear. In germline, CDR1 is SQVTM, CDR2 ANQGSEA. The V end lost 4 bases, the J end lost 4 bases, and 16 bases lay between the germline ends. This CDR3 has 14 residues.

This clone was counted once. This chain uses TRBV28 with TRBJ1-5; a weak D match, TRBD1 (6 bases). Trimming took 7 bases from V and 0 from J, leaving 10 bases between them. This CDR3 spans 14 amino acids. The germline V gene has CDR1 MDHEN and CDR2 SYDVKM. The CDR3 is CASTQGYSNQPQHF. In DNA form, the CDR3 reads TGTGCCAGCACCCAGGGGTATAGCAATCAGCCCCAGCATTTT.

The chain carries TRBV27 and TRBJ2-3; no reliable D call. Trimming stripped 8 bases from V and 4 bases from J, with 10 bases between. Germline V gene sequence: CDR1 MNHEY, CDR2 SMNVEV (reference sequence). The CDR3 contains 12 residues. The CDR3 spells CASARGADTQYF. In DNA form, the CDR3 reads TGTGCCAGCGCTCGAGGAGCAGATACGCAGTATTTT.

V gene TRBV6-1 combines with J gene TRBJ2-1, with TRBD1 matching 8 bases. This CDR3 contains 16 residues. V trimming: 2 bases; J trimming: 4 bases; junction bases outside the gene matches: 7. Germline V gives CDR1 MNHNS, CDR2 SASEGT. CDR3 sequence reads: CASSETGQEHYNEQFF. The CDR3 DNA reads as TGTGCCAGCAGTGAAACGGGACAGGAGCATTACAATGAGCAGTTCTTC.

V is TRBV4-1 and J is TRBJ2-5, with D unresolved. This CDR3 contains 13 residues. Trimming pared 0 bases from V and 4 bases from J, leaving 6 bases between. Germline assignment: CDR1 MGHRA and CDR2 YSYEKL. DNA of the CDR3: TGCGCCAGCAGCCAAGATTTGCGAGAGACCCAGTACTTC. As protein: CASSQDLRETQYF.

This clone has just one count. The gene calls are TRBV19 and TRBJ1-1, with D unresolved. The CDR3 runs to 17 residues. Germline assignment: CDR1 LNHDA and CDR2 SQIVND (reference sequence). The V end lost 3 bases, the J end lost 3 bases, and 20 bases lay between the germline ends. CDR3 sequence: CASSMREARFMDTEAFF. The CDR3 nucleotides are TGTGCCAGTAGTATGCGGGAGGCGCGGTTTATGGACACTGAAGCTTTCTTT.

V and J are TRBV29-1 and TRBJ2-3; TRBD1 matches at 7 bases. Losses at the gene ends were 2 bases for V and 0 bases for J; bases not matched to a gene: 5. The germline V gene has CDR1 SQVTM and CDR2 ANQGSEA. The CDR3 has 15 amino acids. The DNA of the CDR3 is TGCAGCGTTGAAAAGGGACAGAGAAGCACAGATACGCAGTATTTT. This codes for CSVEKGQRSTDTQYF.

The chain employs TRBV6-6 and TRBJ1-1, with D perhaps TRBD1 (6 bases). Trimming took 5 bases from V and 3 from J, leaving 16 bases between them. CDR1 MNHNY and CDR2 SVGAGI come from the germline V gene (reference sequence). There are 15 residues in the CDR3. CDR3 amino acids: CASSPYRVGDTEAFF. CDR3 sequence (DNA): TGTGCCAGCAGTCCATACAGGGTCGGCGACACTGAAGCTTTCTTT.

The gene calls are TRBV4-2 and TRBJ2-1; weak D call: TRBD2 (6 bases). The CDR3 has 15 residues. CDR1 LGHNA and CDR2 YNFKEQ come from the germline V gene. With 3 bases removed from V and 5 bases from J, the gap between germline ends came to 14 bases. CDR3 sequence: CASSQGSGRHNEQFF. The DNA of the CDR3 is TGTGCCAGCAGCCAGGGGTCCGGGAGACACAATGAGCAGTTCTTC.

This chain links TRBV11-2 with TRBJ2-5; D remains unclear. V was pared by 7 bases and J by 9 bases, with 12 bases between. The CDR3 contains 11 residues. Looked up from germline, CDR1 is SGHAT and CDR2 is FQNNGV. The CDR3 nucleotides are TGTGCCAGCATTACTTCGTCGGCCCAGTACTTC. Encoded protein: CASITSSAQYF.

V is TRBV6-5 and J is TRBJ2-3; D ambiguous. The V gene's germline CDR1 is MNHEY and CDR2 SVGAGI. V was clipped by 6 bases and J by 4 bases, with 14 bases between them. This CDR3 has 14 residues. Written as DNA, the CDR3 is TGTGCCAGCAGGGGCGTGCCGAGCGCAGATACGCAGTATTTT. Protein sequence: CASRGVPSADTQYF.

A note on this clone: Distinct nucleotide sequences in the sample also encode this CDR3. J is TRBJ2-1 and V is TRBV6-5; D might be TRBD2 (5 bases). The CDR3 is 14 residues long. Germline CDR1 is MNHEY and CDR2 is SVGAGI. V lost 3 bases and J 0 bases, leaving 6 bases between the germline ends. CDR3 in DNA: TGTGCCAGCAGTTATGGGAGCTCCTACAATGAGCAGTTCTTC. Protein: CASSYGSSYNEQFF.

The rearrangement uses TRBV19 and TRBJ2-7; D is unresolved. The CDR3 consists of 16 residues. Germline assignment: CDR1 LNHDA and CDR2 SQIVND (reference sequence). V lost 0 bases and J 2 bases, leaving 14 bases between the germline ends. CDR3 DNA sequence: TGTGCCAGTAGTATAGATCCGGCCTACGTCCCCTACGAGCAGTACTTC. Protein product: CASSIDPAYVPYEQYF.

The chain uses TRBV15 and TRBJ2-7; 7 positions agree with TRBD2. CDR1 is LNHNV and CDR2 is YYDKDF in the germline V gene (reference sequence). The V and J ends lost 4 bases and 5 bases, in that order; junction bases with no gene match: 5. The CDR3 has 13 residues. The CDR3 DNA is TGTGCCACCAGCATCAGCGGGACTAACGAGCAGTACTTC. Amino acid sequence: CATSISGTNEQYF.

The V gene is TRBV13, the J gene TRBJ1-2; D is possibly TRBD1 (5 bases). The CDR3 is 16 residues long. CDR1 PRHDT and CDR2 FYEKMQ come from the germline V gene (reference sequence). The ends were cut back, 0 bases at V and 0 bases at J, with 11 bases in the middle. CDR3: CASSLGRDGANYGYTF. DNA for the CDR3: TGTGCCAGCAGCTTAGGGCGGGACGGCGCTAACTATGGCTACACCTTC.

The rearrangement joins TRBV29-1 to TRBJ2-5; 9 bases map to TRBD1. This CDR3 contains 11 residues. The V gene's germline CDR1 is SQVTM and CDR2 ANQGSEA. The trim removed 7 bases at V and 10 bases at J, leaving 7 bases unmatched. The DNA for the CDR3 is TGCAGCGCAGGGCGGGACAGGGTCCAGTACTTC. Translation: CSAGRDRVQYF.

The CDR3 bases are TGTGCTAGTGGTTTGGAGGAGGGGCCAGATACGCAGTATTTT. Translation: CASGLEEGPDTQYF. J is TRBJ2-3 and V is TRBV12-5; D possibly corresponds to TRBD2 (6 bases). Germline V gives CDR1 LGHNT, CDR2 FRNRAP. V shed 1 base and J shed 4 bases, with 9 bases lying between them. This CDR3 comprises 14 residues.

This chain uses TRBV29-1 with TRBJ1-2, with D perhaps matching TRBD1 (6 bases). V shed 6 bases and J shed 7 bases, with 21 bases lying between them. The CDR3 has 14 residues. From germline, CDR1 is SQVTM and CDR2 ANQGSEA. The CDR3 region has the DNA TGCAGCGTCCTTTCACAGGGCCCCGGCGGTGGCTACACCTTC. Its translation is CSVLSQGPGGGYTF.

The J gene is TRBJ1-1, the V gene TRBV5-1, with D hard to call. The germline V and J ends were trimmed by 2 bases and 1 base, with 9 bases remaining between them. The CDR3 is 14 residues long. Germline-derived CDR1 and CDR2 are SGHRS and YFSETQ. CDR3 loop: CASSFFTPNTEAFF. CDR3 DNA sequence: TGCGCCAGCAGCTTCTTCACACCGAACACTGAAGCTTTCTTT.

The chain has TRBV28 and TRBJ1-2; D is undetermined. Germline CDR1 is MDHEN and CDR2 is SYDVKM. Trimming pared 2 bases from V and 1 base from J, leaving 5 bases between. The CDR3 length is 13 residues. The CDR3 DNA reads TGTGCCAGCAGTTTAGTGAATAACTATGGCTACACCTTC. The encoded protein is CASSLVNNYGYTF.